The 10 T cell receptor beta chains reported below all come from one sample, sequenced in a study of PD-1 blockade in classical Hodgkin lymphoma. Exposure to brentuximab vedotin varied, and each patient had relapsed following autologous stem cell transplantation. Sequenced by immunoSEQ multiplex PCR; TCRdb stores in-frame clones only, minus some. This table holds over 35,000 clones, 86% found once. The sequencing used peripheral blood mononuclear cells (PBMCs), collected before the second cycle of nivolumab. The receptors derive from a human donor with classical Hodgkin lymphoma.

The V and J genes are TRBV28 and TRBJ2-2; the match to TRBD2 covers 10 bases. The CDR3 runs 16 residues. The V segment lost 3 bases and the J segment 6 bases; nucleotides outside the gene matches: 7. Germline V gene lookup returns CDR1 MDHEN and CDR2 SYDVKM. The CDR3 sequence: CASSFPVGLAAGELFF. Written as DNA, the CDR3 is TGTGCCAGCAGTTTCCCAGTTGGACTAGCGGCCGGGGAGCTGTTTTTT.

Only a few counts were recorded for this clone. V is TRBV29-1 and J is TRBJ1-2; D gene ambiguous. Germline V gene data show CDR1 as SQVTM and CDR2 as ANQGSEA. The V and J ends lost 7 bases and 8 bases respectively, with 17 bases between them. The CDR3 has 12 amino acids. The CDR3 here is CSADGGIGGYTF. DNA for the CDR3: TGCAGCGCCGATGGAGGAATAGGGGGCTACACCTTC. Full variable domain (remainder filled in from reference TRBV29-1 and TRBJ1-2): SAVISQKPSRDICQRGTSLTIQCQVDSQVTMMFWYRQQPGQSLTLIATANQGSEATYESGFVIDKFPISRPNLTFSTLTVSNMSPEDSSIYLCSADGGIGGYTFGSGTRLTVV.

This clone was seen a single time. J is TRBJ2-3 and V is TRBV28; possible D gene TRBD1, 6 bases. The CDR3 covers 18 residues. Trimming pared 6 bases from V and 2 bases from J, leaving 24 bases between. Germline-derived CDR1 and CDR2 are MDHEN and SYDVKM. The CDR3 sequence: CASSDPRQAGRYTDTQYF. As DNA, the CDR3 is TGTGCCAGCAGCGATCCTCGACAGGCCGGGCGCTACACAGATACGCAGTATTTT. Drawing the rest from reference TRBV28 and TRBJ2-3, the complete variable domain is DVKVTQSSRYLVKRTGEKVFLECVQDMDHENMFWYRQDPGLGLRLIYFSYDVKMKEKGDIPEGYSVSREKKERFSLILESASTNQTSMYLCASSDPRQAGRYTDTQYFGPGTRLTVL.

The chain has TRBV2 and TRBJ2-7; perhaps TRBD1 as D (6 bases). The germline V gene encodes CDR1 SNHLY and CDR2 FYNNEI. The CDR3 sequence is 14 residues long. The germline V and J ends were trimmed by 4 bases and 2 bases, with 12 bases remaining between them. This chain's CDR3 is CASSAGQPPYEQYF. The CDR3 region has the DNA TGTGCCAGCAGTGCAGGACAGCCGCCCTACGAGCAGTACTTC.

The sample holds one count of this clone. The chain couples TRBV28 to TRBJ2-3; D possibly uses TRBD1 or TRBD2 (6 bases each). Germline V gene sequence: CDR1 MDHEN, CDR2 SYDVKM. With 5 bases removed from V and 2 bases from J, the gap between germline ends came to 14 bases. The CDR3 loop spans 15 amino acids. The DNA of the CDR3 is TGTGCCAGCAGTACTAGAAGGGGGGCCACAGATACGCAGTATTTT. Amino acid sequence: CASSTRRGATDTQYF.

The chain employs TRBV28 and TRBJ2-3; 7 nucleotides agree with TRBD1. The CDR3 is made up of 15 amino acids. Germline V CDR1 and CDR2: MDHEN, SYDVKM. V dropped 7 bases and J dropped 3; count of bases not matched to a gene: 10. CDR3: CASTLQGSWTDTQYF. The CDR3 region has the DNA TGTGCCAGCACCCTACAGGGGAGTTGGACAGATACGCAGTATTTT.

The V gene is TRBV28, the J gene TRBJ1-4; 12 positions match TRBD1. The V gene end was trimmed by 8 bases and the J gene end by 2 bases; junction bases not matched to a gene: 15. The germline V gene encodes CDR1 MDHEN and CDR2 SYDVKM. The CDR3 is 19 residues long. CDR3: CASVPRDRGRLATNEKLFF. The CDR3 nucleotides are TGTGCCAGCGTCCCTCGGGACAGGGGGCGGTTGGCTACTAATGAAAAACTGTTTTTT. The variable domain in full, completed from reference TRBV28 and TRBJ1-4, reads DVKVTQSSRYLVKRTGEKVFLECVQDMDHENMFWYRQDPGLGLRLIYFSYDVKMKEKGDIPEGYSVSREKKERFSLILESASTNQTSMYLCASVPRDRGRLATNEKLFFGSGTQLSVL.

This clone was detected once. The chain combines TRBV28 with TRBJ1-6; 8 bases match TRBD1. V lost 4 bases, J lost 4 bases, and 0 bases stayed unmatched. The CDR3 loop spans 14 amino acids. Germline V gives CDR1 MDHEN, CDR2 SYDVKM. The CDR3 nucleotides read TGTGCCAGCAGTTACAGGGGGTATAATTCACCCCTCCACTTT. Residues: CASSYRGYNSPLHF.

The gene calls are TRBV28 and TRBJ2-1; D not resolved. CDR3 length equals 14 residues. Germline assignment: CDR1 MDHEN and CDR2 SYDVKM. The ends were cut back, 7 bases at V and 9 bases at J, with 19 bases in the middle. The CDR3: CASKAGPFSSEQFF. CDR3 coding DNA: TGTGCCAGCAAGGCTGGACCCTTTTCGAGTGAGCAGTTCTTC. The variable domain in full, with the rest retrieved from reference TRBV28 and TRBJ2-1, is DVKVTQSSRYLVKRTGEKVFLECVQDMDHENMFWYRQDPGLGLRLIYFSYDVKMKEKGDIPEGYSVSREKKERFSLILESASTNQTSMYLCASKAGPFSSEQFFGPGTRLTVL.

The CDR3 is CASSVASGNYEQYF. CDR3 nucleotide sequence: TGTGCCAGCAGTGTGGCTAGCGGGAACTACGAGCAGTACTTC. The chain has TRBV2 and TRBJ2-7; 9 bases are a match to TRBD2. V lost 4 bases to trimming and J lost 3 bases; unmatched junction nucleotides: 4. CDR3 length: 14 amino acids. Germline V gene data show CDR1 as SNHLY and CDR2 as FYNNEI.